This TCR beta chain was found in a study of blood T cell repertoires in COVID-19. Across the study: Donors in the United States, Italy and Spain gave samples during acute or convalescent COVID-19. Sample material is recorded as cDNA or gDNA derived from T cells, B-cell-depleted T cells, or PBMCs.

Per the authors' pipeline: The authors estimated nucleated cell counts from reference gene primer amplification. TCRdb keeps only in-frame clones here, not all; method: immunoSEQ multiplex PCR. Clone size and the V and J calls come from that table; the DNA yielded D and trimming. The sample lists 65,000 to 90,000 clones; around 90% were seen once. V dropped 1 base and J dropped 2; count of bases not matched to a gene: 3. Germline-derived CDR1 and CDR2 are GTSNPN and SVGIG (reference sequence). The CDR3 consists of 14 residues. The chain links TRBV30 to TRBJ1-2; 8 nucleotides line up with TRBD1. The sequence was collected from a woman aged 45-65 years with active or convalescent COVID-19. Material for sequencing was peripheral blood. The CDR3 spells CAWSGDRTNYGYTF. The CDR3 DNA sequence: TGTGCCTGGAGTGGGGACAGGACGAACTATGGCTACACCTTC.